Each of the 6 T cell receptor beta chains below was sequenced from the same sample in a study of T cell responses to AZD1222 COVID-19 vaccine. The method was immunoSEQ multiplex PCR; TCRdb's version includes in-frame clones alone and lacks a portion of them. Of roughly 100,000 clones listed, about 88% are singletons. The source material was peripheral blood, sampled 28 days after the second AZD1222 dose. These receptors were obtained from an adult who received the AZD1222 COVID-19 vaccine.

V is TRBV10-1 and J is TRBJ2-7; 8 bases are shared with TRBD2. Germline loops: CDR1 WNHNN, CDR2 SYGVQD (reference sequence). J gave up 3 bases and V 5 bases, and 6 bases lay outside the gene matches. This CDR3 comprises 14 residues. The CDR3 loop reads CASSSAGGDYEQYF. CDR3 sequence (DNA): TGCGCCAGCAGTTCCGCGGGAGGAGACTACGAGCAGTACTTC.

The chain links TRBV12-3 or TRBV12-4 to TRBJ1-5; the D is unclear. Between the trimmed V and J ends, which lost 5 bases and 8 bases, there was a span of 7 bases. This CDR3 has 11 residues. Here the CDR3 reads CASSNGEPQHF. CDR3 nucleotides: TGTGCCAGCAGTAACGGAGAGCCCCAGCATTTT.

The chain combines TRBV9 with TRBJ2-2; 11 bases are a match to TRBD2. CDR3 size: 16 residues. From germline, CDR1 is SGDLS and CDR2 YYNGEE. Germline trimming cut 4 bases from V and 1 base from J; bases unmatched to any gene: 3. The CDR3 is CASSPGTSGNTGELFF. CDR3 DNA sequence: TGTGCCAGCAGCCCAGGGACTAGCGGGAACACCGGGGAGCTGTTTTTT. Filled out from reference TRBV9 and TRBJ2-2, the complete variable domain reads DSGVTQTPKHLITATGQRVTLRCSPRSGDLSVYWYQQSLDQGLQFLIQYYNGEERAKGNILERFSAQQFPDLHSELNLSSLELGDSALYFCASSPGTSGNTGELFFGEGSRLTVL.

CDR3 in DNA: TGTGCCAGCAGCTTAGCGCGCGGCTATGGCTACACCTTC. Translated, it gives CASSLARGYGYTF. V gene TRBV7-8 combines with J gene TRBJ1-2; no firm D call. Between the trimmed V and J ends, which lost 0 bases and 4 bases, there was a span of 6 bases. Germline CDR1 is SGHVS and CDR2 is FQNEAQ. The CDR3 runs 13 residues.

The chain's CDR3 is CASSQGSVGSQPQHF. CDR3 bases: TGTGCCAGCAGCCAAGGGAGCGTGGGAAGTCAGCCCCAGCATTTT. The chain combines TRBV3-1 (or the pseudogene TRBV3-2) with TRBJ1-5, with D hard to call. The V gene's germline CDR1 is LGHDT and CDR2 YNNKEL (reference sequence). V lost 1 base, J lost 6 bases, and 13 bases lay in between. This CDR3 has 15 amino acids.

The J gene is TRBJ1-1, the V gene TRBV29-1; D unclear. CDR3 size: 14 residues. Germline CDR1 reads SQVTM; CDR2 reads ANQGSEA. V lost 7 bases to trimming and J lost 2 bases, with 17 bases between them. The CDR3 DNA sequence: TGCAGCGGTCTCTTTTTTGGAGATAACACTGAAGCTTTCTTT. Protein sequence: CSGLFFGDNTEAFF.